This entry features one T cell receptor beta chain sequence. This record comes from a study of blood T cell repertoires in COVID-19. Germline V gene lookup returns CDR1 SGHTA and CDR2 FQGNSA. This CDR3 spans 14 amino acids. The V and J ends lost 7 bases and 7 bases, in that order; junction bases with no gene match: 7. Ages ranged from about 18 to 100 years, with residence in around 24 US areas. Participants were placed into cohorts based on the clinical history they reported. Per the original data handling: Reference gene primer amplification in the assay estimated nucleated cell counts. Sequenced by immunoSEQ multiplex PCR; TCRdb stores in-frame clones only, minus some. V and J calls and clone size are given by that table; D and trimming were obtained from the DNA. The table has 340,000 or so clones, about 86% seen once.

This sequence was found in a woman in her thirties or forties with acute COVID-19. The sequencing input was PBMCs or T cells enriched from blood (not recorded which). This rearrangement joins TRBV7-2 to TRBJ1-6, with 7 bases fitting TRBD1. The CDR3 spells CASTVGQSNSPLHF. CDR3 nucleotides: TGTGCCAGCACCGTGGGACAGTCAAATTCACCCCTCCACTTT.